This TCR beta chain is from a study of cytomegalovirus exposure and HLA in healthy donors. Overall study: Both the roughly 120 validation repertoires and the roughly 700 first-cohort repertoires used the same platform, as reported by a later analysis.

CDR3 length: 12 residues. The ends were cut back, 8 bases at V and 0 bases at J, with 8 bases in the middle. Germline loops: CDR1 MNHNS, CDR2 SASEGT. Using immunoSEQ multiplex PCR, the repertoire was profiled, and TCRdb retains in-frame clones only, with some absent. The sample carries 73,000 or so clones, about 94% recorded once. As for this clone: The antigen is not known.

These donors were members of the 120-subject validation cohort, a group separate from the roughly 670-subject first cohort. Findings and caveats of the study: CMV antigen specificity of a few CMV-associated chains was confirmed in vitro.

The sequenced sample consisted of PBMCs. The gene calls are TRBV6-1 and TRBJ2-7; D gene uncertain. The receptor was derived from a woman younger than 35 in good health and CMV-seropositive. CDR3 in amino acids: CASAVSSYEQYF. The CDR3 bases are TGTGCCAGCGCTGTGAGCTCCTACGAGCAGTACTTC.